This T cell receptor beta chain was documented in a study of OX40 agonist ivuxolimab in advanced cancers. Measured with immunoSEQ multiplex PCR; TCRdb has only the in-frame clones, and not every one. The sample includes around 88,000 clones, 92% of them seen just once. The CDR3 spans 12 residues. Trimming pared 1 base from V and 5 bases from J, leaving 6 bases between. Looked up from germline, CDR1 is MNHNS and CDR2 is SASEGT. The table lists this clone with a count of one. The sample here was CD4+ or CD8+ T cells sorted from blood, taken in a trial of the OX40 agonist ivuxolimab. V is TRBV6-1 and J is TRBJ2-7; tentatively, D is TRBD1 or TRBD2 (5 bases each). The source of this sequence is an adult with an advanced solid tumor such as melanoma, head and neck, liver or kidney cancer. In DNA, the CDR3 is TGTGCCAGCAGTGAAGTGGGGGACGAGCAGTACTTC. Its protein product is CASSEVGDEQYF.